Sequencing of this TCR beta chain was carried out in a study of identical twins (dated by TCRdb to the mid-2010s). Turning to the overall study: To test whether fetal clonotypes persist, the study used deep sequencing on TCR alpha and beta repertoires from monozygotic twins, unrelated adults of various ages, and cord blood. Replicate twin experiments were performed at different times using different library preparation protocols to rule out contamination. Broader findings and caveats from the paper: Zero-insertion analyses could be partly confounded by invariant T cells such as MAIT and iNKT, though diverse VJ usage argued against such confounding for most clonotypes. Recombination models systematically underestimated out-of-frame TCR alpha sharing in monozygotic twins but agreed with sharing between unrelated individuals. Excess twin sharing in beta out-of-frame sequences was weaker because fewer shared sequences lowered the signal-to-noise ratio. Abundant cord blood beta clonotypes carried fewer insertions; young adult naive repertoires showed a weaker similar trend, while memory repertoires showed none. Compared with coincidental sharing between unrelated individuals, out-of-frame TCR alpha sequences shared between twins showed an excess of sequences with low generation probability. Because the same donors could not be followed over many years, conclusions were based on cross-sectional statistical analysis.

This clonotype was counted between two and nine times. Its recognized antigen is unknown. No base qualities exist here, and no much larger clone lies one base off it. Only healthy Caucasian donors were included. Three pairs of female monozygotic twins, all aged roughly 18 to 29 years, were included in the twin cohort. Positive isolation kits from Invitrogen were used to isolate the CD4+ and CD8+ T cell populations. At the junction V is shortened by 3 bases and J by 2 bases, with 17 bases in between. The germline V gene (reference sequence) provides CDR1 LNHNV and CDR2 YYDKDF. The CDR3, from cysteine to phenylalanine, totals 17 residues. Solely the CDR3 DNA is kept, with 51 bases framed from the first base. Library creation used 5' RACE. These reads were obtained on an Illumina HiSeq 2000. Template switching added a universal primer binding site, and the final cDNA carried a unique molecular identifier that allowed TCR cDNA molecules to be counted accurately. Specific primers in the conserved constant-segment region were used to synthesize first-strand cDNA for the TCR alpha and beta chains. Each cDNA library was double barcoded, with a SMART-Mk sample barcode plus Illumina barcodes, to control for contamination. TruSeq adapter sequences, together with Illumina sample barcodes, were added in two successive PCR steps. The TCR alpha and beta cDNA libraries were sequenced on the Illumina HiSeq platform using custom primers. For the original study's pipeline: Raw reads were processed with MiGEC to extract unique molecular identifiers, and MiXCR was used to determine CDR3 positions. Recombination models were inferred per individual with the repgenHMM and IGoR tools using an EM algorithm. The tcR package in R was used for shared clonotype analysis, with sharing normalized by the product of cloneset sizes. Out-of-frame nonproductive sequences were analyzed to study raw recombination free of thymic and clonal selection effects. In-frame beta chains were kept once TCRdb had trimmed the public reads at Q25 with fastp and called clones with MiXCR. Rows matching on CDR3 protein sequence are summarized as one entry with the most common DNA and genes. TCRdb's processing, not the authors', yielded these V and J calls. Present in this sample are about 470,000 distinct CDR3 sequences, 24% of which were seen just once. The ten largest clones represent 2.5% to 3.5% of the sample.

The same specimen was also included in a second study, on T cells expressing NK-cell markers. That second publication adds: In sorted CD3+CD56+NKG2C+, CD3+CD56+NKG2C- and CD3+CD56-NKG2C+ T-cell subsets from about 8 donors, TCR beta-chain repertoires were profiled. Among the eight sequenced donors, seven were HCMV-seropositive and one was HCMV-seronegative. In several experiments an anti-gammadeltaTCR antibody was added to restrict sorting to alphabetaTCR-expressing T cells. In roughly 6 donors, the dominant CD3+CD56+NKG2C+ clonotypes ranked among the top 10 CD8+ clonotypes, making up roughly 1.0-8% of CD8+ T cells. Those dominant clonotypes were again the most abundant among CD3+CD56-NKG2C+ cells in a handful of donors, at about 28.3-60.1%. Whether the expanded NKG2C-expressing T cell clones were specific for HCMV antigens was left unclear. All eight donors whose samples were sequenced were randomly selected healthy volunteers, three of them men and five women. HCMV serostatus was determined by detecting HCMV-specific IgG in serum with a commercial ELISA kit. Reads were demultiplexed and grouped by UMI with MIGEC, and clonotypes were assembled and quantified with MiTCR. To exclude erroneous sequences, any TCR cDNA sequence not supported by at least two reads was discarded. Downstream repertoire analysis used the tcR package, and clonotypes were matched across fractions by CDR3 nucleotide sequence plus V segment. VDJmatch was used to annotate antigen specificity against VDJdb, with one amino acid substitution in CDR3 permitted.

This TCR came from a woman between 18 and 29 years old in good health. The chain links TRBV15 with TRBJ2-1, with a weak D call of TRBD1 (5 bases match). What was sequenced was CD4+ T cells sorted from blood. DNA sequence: TGTGCCACCAGCAGGTACCCTAGGGGCTCCCCCTACAATGAGCAGTTCTTC. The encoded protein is CATSRYPRGSPYNEQFF.